This section outlines one TCR beta chain sequence together with its context. This sample was taken from a study of blood T cell repertoires in COVID-19. CDR1 is MGHRA, CDR2 YSYEKL, per germline. This CDR3 has 15 amino acids. V lost 3 bases, J lost 4 bases, and 15 bases lay in between. Generated by immunoSEQ multiplex PCR, the TCRdb table keeps only in-frame clones and is missing some. The profile shows around 270,000 clones, approximately 85% of them singletons. Followed over time, Seattle patients had been enrolled while infection was active. This sequence joins TRBV4-1 and TRBJ1-1, with D perhaps matching TRBD1 (5 bases). Material: peripheral blood. The sequence was obtained from a human donor with COVID-19, enrolled during active disease. The donor label of this sample is uncertain. For the CDR3, the DNA is TGCGCCAGCAGCCAGCCCCAGGGTAAAGGCACTGAAGCTTTCTTT. Encoded protein: CASSQPQGKGTEAFF.